The 28 T cell receptor beta chains below all came from one sample that was sequenced in a study of T-cell reconstitution after alpha-beta-depleted transplantation in children. Using unique molecular identifiers, the investigators prepared the TCRbeta library. TCRdb itself ran the PCR reads through MiXCR, one entry per CDR3 protein. The table shows about 250,000 distinct CDR3 sequences, with more than 20% occurring only once. The sample in question was PBMCs, mostly from graft donor cells, obtained 360 days after TCRalphabeta/CD19-depleted stem cell transplant. The receptors derive from a female patient under 10 years old who had a stem cell transplant for congenital amegakaryocytic thrombocytopenia, so the T cells may come from the graft donor.

There are a few counts of this clonotype. This chain uses TRBV19 with TRBJ1-5, with TRBD1 identical over 7 bases. Germline V lookup: CDR1 LNHDA, CDR2 SQIVND (reference sequence). V lost 9 bases to trimming and J lost 0 bases; unmatched junction nucleotides: 8. The CDR3 has 15 amino acids. CDR3 region: CASTGVRYSNQPQHF. In nucleotides, the CDR3 is TGTGCCAGCACAGGGGTGCGGTATAGCAATCAGCCCCAGCATTTT.

V is TRBV5-1 and J is TRBJ1-1, with D maybe TRBD1 (5 bases). The germline V gene encodes CDR1 SGHRS and CDR2 YFSETQ. V gave up 4 bases and J gave up 0 bases, with 7 bases separating them. This CDR3 is built from 13 residues. The CDR3 reads CASSVGVNTEAFF. The CDR3 coding sequence is TGCGCCAGCAGCGTAGGGGTGAACACTGAAGCTTTCTTT.

The rearrangement links TRBV12-3 or TRBV12-4 to TRBJ2-3; 9 bases fit TRBD1. CDR3 length: 19 amino acids. J gave up 0 bases and V 5 bases, and 15 bases lay outside the gene matches. The CDR3 reads CASSPYLRDRVLSTDTQYF. Written as DNA, the CDR3 is TGTGCCAGCAGTCCCTACCTCCGGGACAGGGTCTTAAGCACAGATACGCAGTATTTT.

The chain carries TRBV21-1 and TRBJ2-1; TRBD1 is the table's D call, not checked against the DNA. TRBV21-1 is a pseudogene. The CDR3 has 16 residues. CDR3 loop: CASIPTGVSSYNEQFF. CDR3 nucleotide sequence: TGTGCCAGCATTCCCACCGGGGTATCCTCCTACAATGAGCAGTTCTTC.

Ten or more counts support this clonotype. This chain connects TRBV11-2 to TRBJ2-1, with D possibly TRBD1 on 6 matching bases. Germline CDR1 is SGHAT and CDR2 is FQNNGV. This CDR3 is built from 13 residues. V was pared by 3 bases and J by 6 bases, with 9 bases between. CDR3 sequence: CASSFQGFNEQFF. DNA of the CDR3: TGTGCCAGCAGCTTTCAGGGGTTCAATGAGCAGTTCTTC.

Regarding this clonotype: The conserved final phenylalanine or tryptophan is absent from the CDR3, which likely points to a read error. The limits of the CDR3 on the DNA are not certain, so only TCRdb's listed CDR3 is given. This rearrangement joins TRBV5-1 to TRBJ2-1; TRBD1, as called in the table, went unchecked against the DNA. Looked up from germline, CDR1 is SGHRS and CDR2 is YFSETQ. The CDR3 is 10 residues long, counting both termini. The CDR3 loop reads CASRQGNKGL.

This clonotype has more than one count but fewer than ten. This sequence joins TRBV28 and TRBJ1-6; possibly TRBD1 for D (6 bases). CDR1 is MDHEN, CDR2 SYDVKM, per germline. Between the trimmed V and J ends, which lost 0 bases and 3 bases, there was a span of 9 bases. CDR3 size: 16 residues. The CDR3 reads CASSLWQGNYNSPLHF. The DNA of the CDR3 is TGTGCCAGCAGTTTATGGCAGGGGAACTATAATTCACCCCTCCACTTT.

The rearrangement links TRBV6-2 or TRBV6-3 to TRBJ2-1; 12 positions agree with TRBD2. Germline lookup yields CDR1 MNHEY and CDR2 SVGEGT. This CDR3 contains 15 residues. J gave up 7 bases and V 5 bases, and 6 bases lay outside the gene matches. CDR3 amino acids: CASSPSGRAWNEQFF. CDR3 coding DNA: TGTGCCAGCAGTCCTAGCGGGAGGGCCTGGAATGAGCAGTTCTTC.

The V gene is TRBV9, the J gene TRBJ2-7, with D maybe TRBD1 (6 bases). Germline CDR1 reads SGDLS; CDR2 reads YYNGEE. Trimming shortened V by 6 bases and J by 4 bases, and 20 bases separated the two germline ends. CDR3 length equals 15 residues. The CDR3: CASTHSAGEFYEQYF. CDR3 nucleotide sequence: TGTGCCAGCACCCATTCGGCAGGGGAGTTTTACGAGCAGTACTTC.

The chain links TRBV6-5 to TRBJ2-7, with D hard to call. V lost 2 bases and J 0 bases, leaving 11 bases between the germline ends. The CDR3 length is 15 residues. CDR1 and CDR2 (germline): MNHEY, SVGAGI. The CDR3 bases are TGTGCCAGCAGTTACGTCGCAGGTACCTCCTACGAGCAGTACTTC. It translates to CASSYVAGTSYEQYF.

The genes are TRBV6-1 and TRBJ2-3; 9 bases are a match to TRBD2. V lost 6 bases, J lost 0 bases, and 7 bases stayed unmatched. The germline V gene has CDR1 MNHNS and CDR2 SASEGT. The CDR3 length is 16 residues. The DNA for the CDR3 is TGTGCCAGCAGGCTAAGCGGGGGGCTCAGCACAGATACGCAGTATTTT. The encoded protein is CASRLSGGLSTDTQYF.

This clonotype has only a few counts. The gene calls are TRBV10-3 and TRBJ2-2, with unresolved D. This CDR3 is 15 amino acids long. The germline V and J ends were trimmed by 0 bases and 1 base, with 6 bases remaining between them. Germline V CDR1 and CDR2: ENHRY, SYGVKD. In DNA form, the CDR3 reads TGTGCCATCAGTGAGTCGATGGGGAACACCGGGGAGCTGTTTTTT. Its translation: CAISESMGNTGELFF.

The chain combines TRBV12-3 or TRBV12-4 with TRBJ2-3, with TRBD1 identical over 8 bases. J lost 3 bases, V lost 4 bases, and 15 bases had no gene match. CDR3 length: 18 amino acids. The CDR3 is CASSSRTGWGFSTDTQYF. CDR3 coding DNA: TGTGCCAGCAGTTCCCGGACAGGGTGGGGATTTAGTACAGATACGCAGTATTTT.

The count of this clonotype is one. V gene TRBV19 combines with J gene TRBJ2-7; 7 positions match TRBD1. This CDR3 is 13 amino acids long. Germline-derived CDR1 and CDR2 are LNHDA and SQIVND (reference sequence). Germline trimming cut 9 bases from V and 4 bases from J; bases unmatched to any gene: 9. CDR3 DNA: TGTGCCAGCGCAAGGGACAGCCCATACGAGCAGTACTTC. Its protein is CASARDSPYEQYF.

This clonotype was counted a single time. The chain links TRBV19 to TRBJ2-7; possible D gene TRBD1, 6 bases. The V gene's germline CDR1 is LNHDA and CDR2 SQIVND (reference sequence). Between the trimmed V and J ends, which lost 3 bases and 1 base, there was a span of 10 bases. The CDR3 loop spans 14 amino acids. Here the CDR3 DNA reads TGTGCCAGTAGTATGTGGGACACTTCCTACGAGCAGTACTTC. Encoded protein: CASSMWDTSYEQYF.

This clonotype was detected only a few times. This rearrangement joins TRBV18 to TRBJ2-4, with TRBD2 matching over 9 bases. Germline CDR1 and CDR2: KGHSH and LQKENI. Trimming removed 3 bases from V and 6 bases from J; junction bases left unmatched: 6. This CDR3 contains 15 residues. Here the CDR3 reads CASSPRLAEINIQYF. The CDR3, as DNA: TGTGCCAGCTCACCTCGACTAGCGGAGATAAACATTCAGTACTTC.

The chain uses TRBV6-2 or TRBV6-3 and TRBJ2-3; TRBD2 matches at 10 bases. This CDR3 is built from 15 residues. Germline lookup yields CDR1 MNHEY and CDR2 SVGEGT. The V and J ends lost 7 bases and 2 bases, in that order; junction bases with no gene match: 6. CDR3 sequence reads: CASNPTSGDTDTQYF. CDR3 DNA sequence: TGTGCCAGCAATCCCACTAGCGGGGACACAGATACGCAGTATTTT.

The V gene is TRBV4-2, the J gene TRBJ2-2, with 7 bases aligning to TRBD1. Per germline, CDR1 LGHNA and CDR2 YNFKEQ. V trimming: 4 bases; J trimming: 3 bases; junction bases outside the gene matches: 11. The CDR3 sequence is 17 residues long. The CDR3 loop is CASSPEEGAADTGELFF. The CDR3 nucleotides are TGTGCCAGCAGCCCAGAAGAGGGGGCCGCCGACACCGGGGAGCTGTTTTTT.

J is TRBJ2-7 and V is TRBV6-2 or TRBV6-3; D tentatively fits TRBD1 or TRBD2 (5 bases each). This CDR3 is built from 12 residues. Looked up from germline, CDR1 is MNHEY and CDR2 is SVGEGT. Trimming cost V 2 bases and J 7 bases, with 9 bases left between them. CDR3 in amino acids: CASSYGGWEQYF. The CDR3 bases are TGTGCCAGCAGTTACGGGGGATGGGAGCAGTACTTC.

This clonotype was seen many times. V gene TRBV12-3 or TRBV12-4 combines with J gene TRBJ2-1; no firm D call. The CDR3 is made up of 12 amino acids. The germline V and J ends were trimmed by 3 bases and 7 bases, with 7 bases remaining between them. The CDR3 spells CASSFSWNEQFF. In DNA, the CDR3 is TGTGCCAGCAGTTTTTCATGGAATGAGCAGTTCTTC.

A few counts support this clonotype. This chain links TRBV10-3 with TRBJ2-1; a weak D match, TRBD2 (6 bases). Trimming cost V 8 bases and J 2 bases, with 13 bases left between them. The CDR3 is 14 residues long. Germline V gives CDR1 ENHRY, CDR2 SYGVKD. The CDR3 sequence: CAIHGGEAYNEQFF. CDR3 in DNA: TGTGCCATCCACGGCGGGGAAGCCTACAATGAGCAGTTCTTC.

This clonotype was found many times. This rearrangement joins TRBV20-1 to TRBJ1-2; D is unclear. The CDR3 totals 14 residues. Germline CDR1 and CDR2: DFQATT and SNEGSKA (reference sequence). Trimming took 1 base from V and 4 from J, leaving 13 bases between them. Here the CDR3 reads CSARVPDGSYGYTF. CDR3 sequence (DNA): TGCAGTGCTAGAGTACCCGACGGTTCCTATGGCTACACCTTC.

This chain links TRBV29-1 with TRBJ2-7, with D perhaps given as TRBD1 or TRBD2 (5 bases each). The V and J ends lost 3 bases and 2 bases respectively, with 17 bases between them. Germline-derived CDR1 and CDR2 are SQVTM and ANQGSEA. The CDR3 is made up of 15 amino acids. CDR3: CSVDLGRDDPYEQYF. The DNA for the CDR3 is TGCAGCGTTGATTTGGGTCGGGACGACCCCTACGAGCAGTACTTC.

This clonotype showed up many times. The V gene is TRBV5-6, the J gene TRBJ2-2, with 11 bases identical to TRBD2. The CDR3 is 14 residues long. Looked up from germline, CDR1 is SGHDT and CDR2 is YYEEEE. Trimming took 7 bases from V and 6 from J; bases not matched to a gene: 5. CDR3 DNA: TGTGCCAGCGATAGCGGGAGGGCCCCCGGGGAGCTGTTTTTT. The encoded protein is CASDSGRAPGELFF.

V usage is TRBV21-1 and J usage is TRBJ1-2. TRBV21-1 is assigned pseudogene status. The CDR3 loop spans 17 amino acids. For the CDR3, the DNA is TGTGCCAGCAGCAAAAGAGGAGGGGCCCCTGCTAACTATGGCTACACCTTC. This sequence encodes CASSKRGGAPANYGYTF.

The chain is built from TRBV4-2 and TRBJ2-1; D is ambiguous. Germline V gene sequence: CDR1 LGHNA, CDR2 YNFKEQ. The CDR3 length is 11 residues. Trimming shortened V by 0 bases and J by 7 bases, and 1 base separated the two germline ends. The CDR3 DNA reads as TGTGCCAGCAGCCAAGAAAATGAGCAGTTCTTC. It codes for CASSQENEQFF.

This clonotype was found a few times. This chain joins TRBV28 and TRBJ1-1, with 10 nucleotides matching TRBD1. CDR1 and CDR2 (germline): MDHEN, SYDVKM. The CDR3 has 18 amino acids. Trimming at V came to 4 bases and at J to 5 bases, leaving 16 bases not matched to a gene. DNA for the CDR3: TGTGCCAGCAGTTCAACCGCGCGGGGGACAGGGGTTTTAACTGAAGCTTTCTTT. This sequence encodes CASSSTARGTGVLTEAFF. Supplemented by reference TRBV28 and TRBJ1-1, the full variable domain reads DVKVTQSSRYLVKRTGEKVFLECVQDMDHENMFWYRQDPGLGLRLIYFSYDVKMKEKGDIPEGYSVSREKKERFSLILESASTNQTSMYLCASSSTARGTGVLTEAFFGQGTRLTVV.

The chain recombines TRBV20-1 with TRBJ1-5; D might be TRBD1 (6 bases). Germline CDR1 reads DFQATT; CDR2 reads SNEGSKA (reference sequence). This CDR3 is 14 amino acids long. V lost 1 base, J lost 9 bases, and 16 bases lay in between. In DNA form, the CDR3 reads TGCAGTGCTAGAGGGGGGGGCTCGCTTATGCCCCAGCATTTT. Protein product: CSARGGGSLMPQHF.